Sequencing of this T cell receptor (beta chain) was carried out in a study of blood T cell repertoires in COVID-19. Study in general: The United States, Italy and Spain were the sources of the acute and convalescent COVID-19 samples. Sources were T cells, B-cell-depleted T cells, or PBMCs; the material itself was cDNA or gDNA.

Authors' methods: For nucleated cells, counts were estimated from reference gene primer amplification. Here immunoSEQ multiplex PCR was the method, and the copy in TCRdb shows in-frame clones only, minus some. For V, J and clone size, that table is used; D and trimming come from the DNA. This sample has approximately 250,000 clones; less than 90% occur once, and the top ten carry just under 2%. V was shortened by 4 bases and J by 4 bases, with 16 bases between the two germline ends. The germline CDR1 and CDR2 sequences are SQVTM and ANQGSEA. The CDR3 covers 14 residues. V gene TRBV29-1 combines with J gene TRBJ1-2; tentatively, D is TRBD1 (6 bases). The sequenced sample was peripheral blood. The origin of this receptor is a man younger than 45 with active or convalescent COVID-19. The CDR3 DNA follows: TGCAGCGTTGCTAATACAGGGTTCACCTATGGCTACACCTTC. Amino acid sequence: CSVANTGFTYGYTF.